The present T cell receptor (beta chain) was sequenced within a study of T-cell memory formation after mild COVID-19. TCRdb used MiXCR to reprocess the 5' RACE reads, holding one entry per CDR3 protein. This table holds around 340,000 distinct CDR3 sequences, 13% to 15% found once. Trimming took off 5 bases at V and 8 bases at J, with 22 bases between the two ends. The CDR3 runs 16 residues. Germline loops: CDR1 MGHRA, CDR2 YSYEKL. This clonotype was observed a few times. V is TRBV4-1 and J is TRBJ1-5; D is perhaps TRBD1 (6 bases). Sequenced sample: PBMCs or a T cell subset sorted from them (not recorded which). The clonotype comes from a man younger than 30 who had mild COVID-19 (a few samples of this study predate the infection). Cell type and time point are not known. This CDR3 reads CASSSRAGAPGEPQHF. CDR3 sequence (DNA): TGCGCCAGCAGCTCAAGGGCGGGGGCCCCTGGAGAGCCCCAGCATTTT.